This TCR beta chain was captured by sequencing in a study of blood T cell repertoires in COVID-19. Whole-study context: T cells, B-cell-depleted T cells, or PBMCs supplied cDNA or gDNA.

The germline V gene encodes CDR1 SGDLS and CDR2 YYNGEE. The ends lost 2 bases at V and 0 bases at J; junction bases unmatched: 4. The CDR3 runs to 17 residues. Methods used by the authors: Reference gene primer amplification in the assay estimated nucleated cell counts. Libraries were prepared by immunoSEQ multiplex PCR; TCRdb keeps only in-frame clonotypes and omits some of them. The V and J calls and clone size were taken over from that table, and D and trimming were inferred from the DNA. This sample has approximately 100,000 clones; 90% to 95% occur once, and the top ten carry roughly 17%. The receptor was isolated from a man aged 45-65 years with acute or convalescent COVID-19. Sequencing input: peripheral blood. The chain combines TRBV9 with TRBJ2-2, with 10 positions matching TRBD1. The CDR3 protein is CASSVAGTGANTGELFF. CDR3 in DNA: TGTGCCAGCAGCGTGGCCGGGACAGGGGCGAACACCGGGGAGCTGTTTTTT.